These T cell receptor beta chains were read from a single sample in a study of blood T cell repertoires in COVID-19. Repertoires were generated with immunoSEQ multiplex PCR, while TCRdb's copy carries only in-frame clones and drops some. The sample gives 300,000 to 350,000 clones, under 95% of which show up once; around 3.5% is in the top ten. The sample taken for sequencing was peripheral blood. These receptors originate from a woman aged 18-29 years who had recovered from COVID-19. Both conserved end residues are part of each CDR3. A D gene is named only where the DNA matches it firmly. Only some rows state a clone size, as once, few, many or a class for expanded clones.

cdr3_aa cdr3_nt clone_size j_call v_call d_call
CASSLGPGGSGNTIYF TGTGCCAGCAGCTTAGGGCCTGGAGGCTCTGGAAACACCATATATTTT . TRBJ1-3 TRBV7-2 .
CASGSGDTEAFF TGTGCCAGCGGATCAGGGGACACTGAAGCTTTCTTT . TRBJ1-1 TRBV7-8 .
CASSPTGGWEKLFF TGTGCCAGCAGCCCAACAGGGGGGTGGGAAAAACTGTTTTTT . TRBJ1-4 TRBV6-5 TRBD1
CASSPGLVSGELFF TGCGCCAGCAGCCCCGGACTAGTTTCCGGGGAGCTGTTTTTT . TRBJ2-2 TRBV5-1 TRBD2
CATSDLPGTSSYNEQFF TGTGCCACCAGTGATTTGCCCGGGACTAGCAGTTACAATGAGCAGTTCTTC . TRBJ2-1 TRBV24-1 TRBD2
CASSGTGTSGSNEQFF TGTGCCAGCAGTGGGACAGGGACTAGCGGGAGCAATGAGCAGTTCTTC few TRBJ2-1 TRBV6-4 TRBD2
CASSQGGGPETQYF TGCGCCAGCAGCCAAGGCGGAGGGCCGGAGACCCAGTACTTC . TRBJ2-5 TRBV4-3 .
CASSKGSPTYNEQFF TGTGCCAGCAGTAAGGGGTCCCCAACCTACAATGAGCAGTTCTTC . TRBJ2-1 TRBV6-2/TRBV6-3 .
CASSQDTLRGYTF TGCGCCAGCAGCCAAGATACCCTGCGGGGCTACACCTTC . TRBJ1-2 TRBV4-1 .
CASSQEGTGPYNEQFF TGCGCCAGCAGCCAAGAAGGGACAGGGCCTTACAATGAGCAGTTCTTC . TRBJ2-1 TRBV4-3 TRBD1
CASSLGRVLEAFF TGTGCCAGCAGCCTTGGGCGGGTTTTGGAAGCTTTCTTT . TRBJ1-1 TRBV6-5 .
CATSDLPGQGVYGYTF TGTGCCACCAGTGATTTACCGGGACAGGGGGTCTATGGCTACACCTTC . TRBJ1-2 TRBV24-1 TRBD1
CASSLGQGNTEAFF TGTGCCAGCAGTCTCGGACAGGGGAACACTGAAGCTTTCTTT . TRBJ1-1 TRBV6-5 TRBD1
CASSDMRTPEDGYTF TGCGCCAGCAGTGATATGAGGACACCCGAAGATGGCTACACCTTC few TRBJ1-2 TRBV10-1 .
CASSLALREVSDTQYF TGCGCCAGCAGCTTGGCTTTGCGGGAGGTTTCAGATACGCAGTATTTT . TRBJ2-3 TRBV5-1 TRBD2
CASSQERTGAGYTF TGCGCCAGCAGCCAAGAGCGTACAGGGGCTGGCTACACCTTC . TRBJ1-2 TRBV4-1 TRBD1
CATSRDRPGGNSNQPQHF TGTGCCACCAGCAGAGATCGTCCAGGGGGTAATAGCAATCAGCCCCAGCATTTT once TRBJ1-5 TRBV15 TRBD1
CASSLGGDVAKNIQYF TGTGCCAGCAGCTTAGGCGGGGACGTAGCCAAAAACATTCAGTACTTC . TRBJ2-4 TRBV7-2 .
CASSTGYGYTF TGTGCCAGCAGCACGGGGTATGGCTACACCTTC . TRBJ1-2 TRBV5-6 .
CATSDAGTPNTGELFF TGTGCCACCAGTGATGCCGGGACACCCAACACCGGGGAGCTGTTTTTT . TRBJ2-2 TRBV24-1 .
CASSYTGGTQNEQFF TGTGCCAGCAGTTACACAGGCGGGACCCAAAATGAGCAGTTCTTC . TRBJ2-1 TRBV6-5 .
CASSLGSLYGYTF TGTGCCAGCAGCTTGGGCAGTCTCTATGGCTACACCTTC . TRBJ1-2 TRBV7-2 .
CASILGWAGEQFF TGTGCCAGCATCCTCGGTTGGGCAGGTGAGCAGTTCTTC . TRBJ2-1 TRBV12-3/TRBV12-4 .
CATSRGQGHQETQYF TGTGCCACCAGCAGGGGACAGGGGCACCAAGAGACCCAGTACTTC once TRBJ2-5 TRBV24-1 TRBD1
CASSLWAGGTSNTQYF TGTGCCAGCAGCTTATGGGCGGGAGGAACCTCCAATACGCAGTATTTT . TRBJ2-3 TRBV7-2 TRBD2
CASSTQGQGSEKLFF TGTGCCAGTAGCACGCAGGGACAGGGTTCTGAAAAACTGTTTTTT once TRBJ1-4 TRBV19 TRBD1
CASSPTATNEKLFF TGTGCCAGCAGCCCCACTGCAACTAATGAAAAACTGTTTTTT once TRBJ1-4 TRBV5-6 .
CATSRGLAGLADTQYF TGTGCCACCAGCAGAGGGCTAGCCGGGCTGGCAGATACGCAGTATTTT . TRBJ2-3 TRBV15 .
CASSTLNTEAFF TGTGCCAGCAGCACCCTAAACACTGAAGCTTTCTTT . TRBJ1-1 TRBV9 .
CSASYRVPGGGELFF TGCAGTGCTAGTTATCGCGTTCCCGGGGGCGGGGAGCTGTTTTTT . TRBJ2-2 TRBV20-1 .
CASSFSPEGQFF TGCGCCAGCAGCTTTTCCCCAGAGGGGCAGTTCTTC . TRBJ2-1 TRBV5-1 .
CASSLKGPGGGTEAFF TGCGCCAGCAGCTTGAAGGGACCGGGGGGAGGCACTGAAGCTTTCTTT . TRBJ1-1 TRBV5-1 .
CAWSVLANQPQHF TGTGCCTGGAGTGTTTTGGCAAATCAGCCCCAGCATTTT . TRBJ1-5 TRBV30 .
CSAIDTEAFF TGCAGTGCTATCGACACTGAAGCTTTCTTT . TRBJ1-1 TRBV20-1 .
CASSQDARLNQPQHF TGCGCCAGCAGCCAAGATGCCAGACTCAATCAGCCCCAGCATTTT . TRBJ1-5 TRBV4-1 .
CASSVWTGNLEKLFF TGTGCCAGCAGCGTATGGACAGGGAATCTTGAAAAACTGTTTTTT . TRBJ1-4 TRBV7-9 TRBD1
CASADNQETQYF TGTGCCAGCGCTGACAACCAAGAGACCCAGTACTTC . TRBJ2-5 TRBV2 .
CASSSRQTLNGEKLFF TGTGCCAGCAGCTCTAGACAGACCCTCAATGGAGAAAAACTGTTTTTT once TRBJ1-4 TRBV3-1/TRBV3-2 .
CASSGRGYGYTF TGTGCCAGCAGTGGTAGGGGCTATGGCTACACCTTC few TRBJ1-2 TRBV12-3/TRBV12-4 .
CASSDRGGRCFF TGCGCCAGCAGTGACAGGGGAGGGCGTTGTTTCTTC once TRBJ2-1 TRBV10-2 .
CASSLAGLSGGDEQFF TGTGCCAGCAGCTTAGCGGGACTTTCCGGAGGGGATGAGCAGTTCTTC . TRBJ2-1 TRBV7-2 .
CASSLEQGGTGELFF TGCGCCAGCAGCCTAGAACAGGGGGGCACCGGGGAGCTGTTTTTT few TRBJ2-2 TRBV5-1 TRBD1
CASRDRANSPLHF TGTGCCAGCAGGGACAGGGCGAATTCACCCCTCCACTTT . TRBJ1-6 TRBV6-5 TRBD1
CASRSDRVSPGELFF TGTGCCAGCAGATCGGACAGGGTCTCCCCCGGGGAGCTGTTTTTT . TRBJ2-2 TRBV6-5 TRBD1